This TCR beta chain was identified during a study of PD-1 blockade in classical Hodgkin lymphoma. V gave up 6 bases and J gave up 3 bases; unmatched junction bases: 5. Germline V gene lookup returns CDR1 ENHRY and CDR2 SYGVKD. The CDR3 consists of 13 residues. About this clone: Its specificity is unknown.

Broader study findings: Patients with a complete response exhibited baseline diversity comparable to newly diagnosed patients.

Time point defined: cycle 4 day 1 (C4D1), after less than 7 weeks of nivolumab. The patients all showed relapse after autologous stem cell transplantation, while their brentuximab vedotin exposure varied. The assay was immunoSEQ multiplex PCR, and TCRdb's table has in-frame clones only and misses some. The table records 6,000 to 7,500 clones, roughly 82% of them present only once. This clonotype was sampled from a human donor with classical Hodgkin lymphoma. The specimen comprised peripheral blood mononuclear cells (PBMCs), sampled before the fourth cycle of nivolumab. The chain links TRBV10-3 to TRBJ2-7, with TRBD1 identical over 7 bases. The CDR3 DNA reads as TGTGCCATCAGGCGACAGGGCGGCTACGAGCAGTACTTC. This encodes CAIRRQGGYEQYF.